A single sample gave rise to the 10 T cell receptor beta chains below, sequenced in a study of cytomegalovirus exposure and HLA in healthy donors. Assay used: immunoSEQ multiplex PCR; TCRdb lists only in-frame clones, some missing. The profile shows under 85,000 clones, around 93% of them singletons. The sequenced sample consisted of PBMCs. Receptors originate from a young man in good health and CMV-seropositive.

A few counts support this clone. V usage is TRBV6-5 and J usage is TRBJ1-4; TRBD1 is a possible D gene (5 bases). The germline V and J ends were trimmed by 0 bases and 8 bases, with 10 bases remaining between them. This CDR3 region has 14 residues. Per germline, CDR1 MNHEY and CDR2 SVGAGI. The DNA for the CDR3 is TGTGCCAGCAGTTACTCGAAAGGGGCCGAAAAACTGTTTTTT. This translates into CASSYSKGAEKLFF.

V gene TRBV6-4 combines with J gene TRBJ2-7; 9 nucleotides line up with TRBD1. This CDR3 spans 15 amino acids. Germline assignment: CDR1 MRHNA and CDR2 SNTAGT. Trimming took 9 bases from V and 7 from J; bases not matched to a gene: 16. The CDR3 loop reads CASPGTGYLLREQYF. In nucleotides, the CDR3 is TGTGCCAGTCCCGGGACAGGGTACCTGTTGAGGGAGCAGTACTTC.

This sequence joins TRBV10-2 and TRBJ2-7; 7 bases fit TRBD2. J lost 2 bases, V lost 8 bases, and 3 bases had no gene match. Germline V gene sequence: CDR1 WSHSY, CDR2 SAAADI. The CDR3 extends over 12 amino acids. CDR3: CASGTSAYEQYF. As DNA, the CDR3 is TGCGCCAGCGGAACTAGCGCCTACGAGCAGTACTTC.

The chain is built from TRBV27 and TRBJ2-3; 8 nucleotides agree with TRBD2. The CDR3 spans 15 residues. Losses at the gene ends were 7 bases for V and 2 bases for J; bases not matched to a gene: 8. Per germline, CDR1 MNHEY and CDR2 SMNVEV (reference sequence). The CDR3 sequence is CASTQSGSPTDTQYF. The CDR3 nucleotides are TGTGCCAGCACTCAAAGCGGGAGTCCCACAGATACGCAGTATTTT.

The V and J genes are TRBV7-9 and TRBJ2-7; tentative D call: TRBD1 (6 bases). The CDR3 extends over 13 amino acids. Trimming left V 6 bases short and J 5 bases short, with 14 bases between. CDR1 SEHNR and CDR2 FQNEAQ come from the germline V gene (reference sequence). This CDR3 is CASSRGTYDEQYF. CDR3 nucleotides: TGTGCCAGCAGTCGAGGGACATACGACGAGCAGTACTTC.

The chain uses TRBV27 and TRBJ2-5, with D possibly being TRBD2 (6 bases). This CDR3 is built from 15 residues. Between the trimmed V and J ends, which lost 8 bases and 4 bases, there was a span of 20 bases. CDR1 and CDR2 from the germline V gene are MNHEY and SMNVEV (reference sequence). CDR3 sequence reads: CASASVGLLGETQYF. In nucleotides, the CDR3 is TGTGCCAGCGCGTCGGTAGGACTACTGGGAGAGACCCAGTACTTC.

V gene TRBV4-2 combines with J gene TRBJ1-3; TRBD1 might be the D (6 bases). CDR3 length equals 17 residues. The V gene's germline CDR1 is LGHNA and CDR2 YNFKEQ. Trimming took off 3 bases at V and 2 bases at J, with 17 bases between the two ends. As DNA, the CDR3 is TGTGCCAGCAGCCATCCGGTCGGGGACACCACTGGAAACACCATATATTTT. Its translation: CASSHPVGDTTGNTIYF.

J is TRBJ2-1 and V is TRBV7-3; D uncertain. The CDR3 runs 14 residues. The V end was cut by 0 bases, the J end by 7 bases, with 10 bases between. Germline CDR1 SGHTA, CDR2 FQGTGA. The DNA of the CDR3 is TGTGCCAGCAGCTTAACCGGTTTCGGGAATGAGCAGTTCTTC. It specifies CASSLTGFGNEQFF.

The chain uses TRBV6-1 and TRBJ2-5; 11 nucleotides align to TRBD1. Per germline, CDR1 MNHNS and CDR2 SASEGT. V shed 1 base and J 5 bases; nucleotides not matched to a gene: 6. The CDR3 covers 16 residues. The CDR3 region is CASSEVAGTGGETQYF. CDR3 in DNA: TGTGCCAGCAGTGAAGTGGCCGGGACAGGGGGGGAGACCCAGTACTTC.

This rearrangement joins TRBV10-2 to TRBJ2-1; D possibly corresponds to TRBD1 (6 bases). The germline V gene has CDR1 WSHSY and CDR2 SAAADI. The CDR3 totals 14 residues. Trimming took off 7 bases at V and 3 bases at J, with 13 bases between the two ends. CDR3 in amino acids: CASIRTEDYNEQFF. The CDR3 DNA reads as TGCGCCAGCATCAGGACAGAGGACTACAATGAGCAGTTCTTC.